One T cell receptor (beta chain) is described in this entry. The clone's antigen remains unknown. No much larger clone exists at a distance of one base, and base qualities are not known. TCRbeta CDR3 regions were amplified from genomic DNA by means of the immunoSEQ Assay, a bias-controlled multiplex PCR. Per the source publication's procedure: Nucleated cell counts per sample were estimated from amplification of reference gene primers within the assay. To quantify the absolute abundance of each unique TCRbeta CDR3 rearrangement, sequence reads were collapsed and filtered. Productive Simpson clonality was computed per sample as the square root of Simpson's diversity index over productive rearrangements. The table comes from immuneACCESS by way of TCRdb, which keeps in-frame sequences with V and J called. Part of the clones is missing from these tables; in studies checked, under half for an unresolved V gene and the rest for unknown reasons. For V, J and clone size, that table is used; D and trimming come from the DNA. For this sample the table gives 30,000 to 40,000 clones, of which roughly three quarters were detected only once. The ten biggest clones cover over 30% of the sample.

These data originate in a study of blood T cell repertoires in COVID-19 (TCRdb year 2020). Regarding the complete study: Samples covering the acute and convalescent phases of COVID-19 were provided by collaborators in the United States, Italy and Spain. The material from the prospective study consisted of cDNA or gDNA derived from T cells, B-cell-depleted T cells, or PBMCs. Deeply sampled blood TCRbeta repertoires from subjects exposed to, actively infected with, or recovered from COVID-19 were included in the dataset. The repertoires were released in a freely available public database meant as a resource for research on the immune response to SARS-CoV-2. Samples were obtained from the ongoing ImmuneRACE study (first 160 participants) and from approximately 1,200 subjects provided by 6 global collaborators. Sample metadata almost always included a de-identified subject ID, COVID-19 status, age in years and sex. Where available, HLA class I and class II types were obtained from metadata supplied by the sample provider rather than from assay-based typing. Points the paper makes about the study in general: The quantity of clinical and demographic metadata differed by source and by participant and was supplied without curation.

The V and J ends are trimmed by 2 bases and 4 bases, leaving 19 bases between them. Spanning cysteine to phenylalanine, the CDR3 consists of 17 amino acids. CDR3 DNA only is kept here, 51 bases in frame from base 1. Looking up the germline V gene (reference sequence) yields CDR1 LGHDT and CDR2 YNNKEL. Whole blood was collected in K2EDTA tubes by collaborating institutions according to the institutions' own protocols. Collaborator samples were shipped for TCRbeta analysis as frozen whole blood, isolated PBMCs, or DNA extracted from either sample type. Material for sequencing was peripheral blood. This clonotype originated in a man older than 75 with acute or convalescent COVID-19. The rearrangement joined TRBV3-1 (or the pseudogene TRBV3-2) to TRBJ2-3; a tentative D call is TRBD1 (6 bases match). The nucleotide sequence reads as follows: TGTGCCAGCAGCCAAAGGGCCGGGACACCTCTGGCAGATACGCAGTATTTT. It encodes CASSQRAGTPLADTQYF.